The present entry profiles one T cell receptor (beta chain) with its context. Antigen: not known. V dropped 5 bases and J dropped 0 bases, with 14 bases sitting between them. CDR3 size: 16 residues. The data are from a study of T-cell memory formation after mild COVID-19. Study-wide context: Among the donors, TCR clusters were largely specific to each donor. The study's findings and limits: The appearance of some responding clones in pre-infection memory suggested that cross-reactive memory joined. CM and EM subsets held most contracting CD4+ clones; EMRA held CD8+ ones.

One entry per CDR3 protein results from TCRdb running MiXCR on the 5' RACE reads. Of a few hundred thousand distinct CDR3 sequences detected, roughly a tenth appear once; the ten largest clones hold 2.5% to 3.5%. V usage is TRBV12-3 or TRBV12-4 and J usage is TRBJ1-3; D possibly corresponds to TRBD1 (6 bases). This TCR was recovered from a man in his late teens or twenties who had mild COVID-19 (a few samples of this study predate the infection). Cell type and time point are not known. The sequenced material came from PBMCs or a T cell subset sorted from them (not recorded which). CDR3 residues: CASSRGGRTSGNTIYF. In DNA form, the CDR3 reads TGTGCCAGCAGTCGTGGGGGCAGAACCTCTGGAAACACCATATATTTT.